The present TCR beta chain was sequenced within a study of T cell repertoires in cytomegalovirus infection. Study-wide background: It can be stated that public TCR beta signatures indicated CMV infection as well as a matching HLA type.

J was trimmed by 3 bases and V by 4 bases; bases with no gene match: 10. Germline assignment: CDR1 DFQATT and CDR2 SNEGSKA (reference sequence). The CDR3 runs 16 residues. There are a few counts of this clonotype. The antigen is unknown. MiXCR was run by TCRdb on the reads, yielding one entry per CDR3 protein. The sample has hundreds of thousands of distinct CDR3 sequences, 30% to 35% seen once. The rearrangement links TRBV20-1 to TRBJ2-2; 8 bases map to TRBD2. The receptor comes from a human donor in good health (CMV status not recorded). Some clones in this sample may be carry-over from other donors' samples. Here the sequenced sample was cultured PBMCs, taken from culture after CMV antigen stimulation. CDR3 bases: TGCAGTGCTACCCAGGGAGCGGGAGTCGACACCGGGGAGCTGTTTTTT. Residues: CSATQGAGVDTGELFF.